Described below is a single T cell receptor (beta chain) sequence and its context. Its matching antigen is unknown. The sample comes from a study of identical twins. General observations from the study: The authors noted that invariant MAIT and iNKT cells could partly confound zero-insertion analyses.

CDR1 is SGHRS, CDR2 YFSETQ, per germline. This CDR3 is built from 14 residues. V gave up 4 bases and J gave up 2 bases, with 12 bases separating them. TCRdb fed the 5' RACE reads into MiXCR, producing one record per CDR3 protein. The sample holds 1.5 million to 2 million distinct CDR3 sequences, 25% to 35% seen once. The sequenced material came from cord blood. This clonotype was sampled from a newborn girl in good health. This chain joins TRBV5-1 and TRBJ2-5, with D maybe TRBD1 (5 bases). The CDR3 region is CASSPRTRQETQYF. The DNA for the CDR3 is TGCGCCAGCAGCCCTCGGACACGACAAGAGACCCAGTACTTC.